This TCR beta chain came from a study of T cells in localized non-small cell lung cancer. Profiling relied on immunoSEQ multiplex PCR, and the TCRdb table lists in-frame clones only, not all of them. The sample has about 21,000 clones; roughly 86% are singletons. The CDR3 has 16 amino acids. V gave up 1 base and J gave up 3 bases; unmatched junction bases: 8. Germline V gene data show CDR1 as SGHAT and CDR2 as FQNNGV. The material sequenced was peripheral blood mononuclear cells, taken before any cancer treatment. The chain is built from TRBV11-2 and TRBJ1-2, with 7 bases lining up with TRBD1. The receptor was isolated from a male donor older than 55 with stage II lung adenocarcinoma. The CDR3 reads CASSLVGGGGYYGYTF. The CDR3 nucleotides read TGTGCCAGCAGCTTAGTTGGAGGGGGCGGGTACTATGGCTACACCTTC.